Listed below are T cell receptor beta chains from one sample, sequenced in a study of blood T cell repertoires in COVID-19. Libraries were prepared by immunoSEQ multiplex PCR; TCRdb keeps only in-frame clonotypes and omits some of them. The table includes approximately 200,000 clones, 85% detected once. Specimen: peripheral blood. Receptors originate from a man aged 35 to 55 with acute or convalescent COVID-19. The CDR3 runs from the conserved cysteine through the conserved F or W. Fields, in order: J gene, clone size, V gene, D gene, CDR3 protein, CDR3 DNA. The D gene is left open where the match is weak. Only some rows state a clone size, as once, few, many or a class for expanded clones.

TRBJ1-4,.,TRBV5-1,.,CASSLEGGNEKLFF,TGCGCCAGCAGCTTGGAAGGGGGTAATGAAAAACTGTTTTTT
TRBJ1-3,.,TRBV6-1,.,CASSGIRGTLSGNTIYF,TGTGCCAGCAGTGGCATAAGGGGCACCCTCTCTGGAAACACCATATATTTT
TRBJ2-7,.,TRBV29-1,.,CSVEGSPAGNEQYF,TGCAGCGTTGAGGGCAGCCCCGCCGGAAACGAGCAGTACTTC
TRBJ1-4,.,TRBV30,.,CAWSVAAASNEKLFF,TGTGCCTGGAGTGTAGCGGCGGCTTCTAATGAAAAACTGTTTTTT
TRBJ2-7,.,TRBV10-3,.,CAISPRVSSYEQYF,TGTGCCATCAGCCCTAGAGTGAGCTCCTACGAGCAGTACTTC
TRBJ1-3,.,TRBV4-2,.,CASSQVGGVGNTIYF,TGTGCCAGCAGCCAAGTAGGAGGGGTAGGAAACACCATATATTTT
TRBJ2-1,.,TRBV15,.,CATSIHTRGGNEQFF,TGTGCCACCAGCATCCACACACGAGGTGGCAATGAGCAGTTCTTC
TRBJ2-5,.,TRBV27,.,CASSSGRGGETQYF,TGTGCCAGCAGTTCGGGCAGGGGAGGGGAGACCCAGTACTTC
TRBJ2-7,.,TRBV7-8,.,CASSLGRAGYEQYF,TGTGCCAGCAGCTTAGGCAGGGCAGGCTACGAGCAGTACTTC
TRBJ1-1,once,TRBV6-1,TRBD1,CASSELPGQRNTEAFF,TGTGCCAGCAGTGAATTGCCGGGACAGAGGAACACTGAAGCTTTCTTT